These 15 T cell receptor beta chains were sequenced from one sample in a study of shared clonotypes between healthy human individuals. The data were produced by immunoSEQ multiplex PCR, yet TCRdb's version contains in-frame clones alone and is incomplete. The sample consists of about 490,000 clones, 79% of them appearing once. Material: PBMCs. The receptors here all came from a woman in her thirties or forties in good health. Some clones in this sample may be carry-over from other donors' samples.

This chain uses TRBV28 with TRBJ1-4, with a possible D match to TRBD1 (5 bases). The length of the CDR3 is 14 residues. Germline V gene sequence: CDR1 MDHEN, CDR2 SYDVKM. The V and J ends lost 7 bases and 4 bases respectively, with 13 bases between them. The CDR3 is CASTPTDYNEKLFF. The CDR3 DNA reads TGTGCCAGCACTCCGACAGACTATAATGAAAAACTGTTTTTT.

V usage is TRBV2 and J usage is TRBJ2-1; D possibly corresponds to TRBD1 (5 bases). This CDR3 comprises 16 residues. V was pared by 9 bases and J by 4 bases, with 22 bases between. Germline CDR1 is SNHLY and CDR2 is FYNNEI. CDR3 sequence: CARPVGVKRNYNEQFF. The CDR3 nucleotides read TGTGCCAGACCGGTAGGGGTCAAACGGAATTACAATGAGCAGTTCTTC.

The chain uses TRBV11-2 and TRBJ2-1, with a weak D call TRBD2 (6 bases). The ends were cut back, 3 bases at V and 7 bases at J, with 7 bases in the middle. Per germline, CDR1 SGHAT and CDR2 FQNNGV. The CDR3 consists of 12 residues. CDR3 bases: TGTGCCAGCAGCTTTGGAGGGAATGAGCAGTTCTTC. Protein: CASSFGGNEQFF.

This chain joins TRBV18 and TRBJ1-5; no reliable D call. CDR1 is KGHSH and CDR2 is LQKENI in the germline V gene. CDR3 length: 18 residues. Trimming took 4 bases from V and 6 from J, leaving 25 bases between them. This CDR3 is CASSLTGLGGTVAQPQHF. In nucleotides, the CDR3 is TGTGCCAGCTCACTAACGGGGTTGGGTGGTACGGTGGCTCAGCCCCAGCATTTT.

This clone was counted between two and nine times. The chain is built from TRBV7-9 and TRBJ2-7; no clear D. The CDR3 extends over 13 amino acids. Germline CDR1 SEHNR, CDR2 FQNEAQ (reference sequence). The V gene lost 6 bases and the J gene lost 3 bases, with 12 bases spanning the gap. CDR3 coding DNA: TGTGCCAGCAGTTTACCCGACATCTACGAGCAGTACTTC. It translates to CASSLPDIYEQYF.

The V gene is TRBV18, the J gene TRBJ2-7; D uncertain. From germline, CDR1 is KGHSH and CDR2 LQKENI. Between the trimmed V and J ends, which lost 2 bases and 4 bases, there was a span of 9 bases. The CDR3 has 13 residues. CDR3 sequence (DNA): TGTGCCAGCTCACCAACGGACGGATACGAGCAGTACTTC. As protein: CASSPTDGYEQYF.

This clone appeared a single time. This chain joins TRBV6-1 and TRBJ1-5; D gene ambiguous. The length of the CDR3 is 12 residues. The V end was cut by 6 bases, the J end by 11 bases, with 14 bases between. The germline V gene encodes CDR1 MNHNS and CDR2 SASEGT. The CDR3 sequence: CASRDGFLSQHF. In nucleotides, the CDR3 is TGTGCCAGCAGGGACGGGTTTCTGTCCCAGCATTTT.

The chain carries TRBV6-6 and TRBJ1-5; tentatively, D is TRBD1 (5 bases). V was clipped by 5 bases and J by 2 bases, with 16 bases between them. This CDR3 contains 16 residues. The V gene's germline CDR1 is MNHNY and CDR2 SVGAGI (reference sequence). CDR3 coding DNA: TGTGCCAGCAGTCGGGGGGGGACTAGGGGCAATCAGCCCCAGCATTTT. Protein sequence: CASSRGGTRGNQPQHF.

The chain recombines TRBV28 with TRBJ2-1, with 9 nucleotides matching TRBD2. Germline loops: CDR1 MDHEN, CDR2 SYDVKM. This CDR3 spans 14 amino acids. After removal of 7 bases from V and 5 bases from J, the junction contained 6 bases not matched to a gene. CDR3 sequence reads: CASTVAGVNNEQFF. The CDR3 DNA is TGTGCCAGCACGGTAGCGGGAGTGAACAATGAGCAGTTCTTC.

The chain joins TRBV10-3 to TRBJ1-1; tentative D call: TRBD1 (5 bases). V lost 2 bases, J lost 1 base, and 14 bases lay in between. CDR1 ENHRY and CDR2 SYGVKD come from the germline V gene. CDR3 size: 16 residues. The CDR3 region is CAISEDGGAGNTEAFF. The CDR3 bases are TGTGCCATCAGTGAGGACGGCGGGGCCGGGAACACTGAAGCTTTCTTT.

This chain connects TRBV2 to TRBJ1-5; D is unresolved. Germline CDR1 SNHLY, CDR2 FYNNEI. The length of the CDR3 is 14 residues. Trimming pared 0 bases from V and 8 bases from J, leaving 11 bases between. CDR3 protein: CASSEATGLEPQHF. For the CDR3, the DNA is TGTGCCAGCAGTGAAGCGACGGGATTGGAGCCCCAGCATTTT. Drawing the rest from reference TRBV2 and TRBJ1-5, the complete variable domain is EPEVTQTPSHQVTQMGQEVILRCVPISNHLYFYWYRQILGQKVEFLVSFYNNEISEKSEIFDDQFSVERPDGSNFTLKIRSTKLEDSAMYFCASSEATGLEPQHFGDGTRLSIL.

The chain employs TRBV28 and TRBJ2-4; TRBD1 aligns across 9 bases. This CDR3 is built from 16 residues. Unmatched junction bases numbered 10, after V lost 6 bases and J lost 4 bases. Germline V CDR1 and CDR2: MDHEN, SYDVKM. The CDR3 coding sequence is TGTGCCAGCAGCCTAATCCCCGGGACAGGGAAAAACATTCAGTACTTC. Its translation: CASSLIPGTGKNIQYF.

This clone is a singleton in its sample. The CDR3: CASSLEQGAINYGYTF. CDR3 nucleotides: TGTGCCAGCTCGCTCGAACAGGGGGCGATTAACTATGGCTACACCTTC. The chain recombines TRBV18 with TRBJ1-2, with 9 positions matching TRBD1. CDR3 length: 16 residues. Germline trimming cut 6 bases from V and 1 base from J; bases unmatched to any gene: 9. The germline V gene encodes CDR1 KGHSH and CDR2 LQKENI.

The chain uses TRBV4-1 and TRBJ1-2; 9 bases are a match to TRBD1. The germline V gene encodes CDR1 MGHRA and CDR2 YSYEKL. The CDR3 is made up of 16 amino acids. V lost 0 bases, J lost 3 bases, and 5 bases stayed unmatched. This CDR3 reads CASSQDWGTGYYGYTF. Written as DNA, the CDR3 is TGCGCCAGCAGCCAAGATTGGGGGACAGGGTACTATGGCTACACCTTC.

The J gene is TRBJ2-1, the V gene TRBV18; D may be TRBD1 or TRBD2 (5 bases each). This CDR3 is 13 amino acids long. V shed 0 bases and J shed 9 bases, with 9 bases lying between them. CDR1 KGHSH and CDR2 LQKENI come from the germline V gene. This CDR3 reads CASSPPPGTEQFF. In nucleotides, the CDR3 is TGTGCCAGCTCACCACCCCCTGGGACTGAGCAGTTCTTC.